The T cell receptor (beta chain) under discussion was sequenced for a study of cytomegalovirus exposure and HLA in healthy donors. Vbeta (60) and Jbeta (13) primers were used in the PCR. TCRdb keeps only in-frame clones here, not all; method: immunoSEQ multiplex PCR. The sample lists 180,000 or so clones, more than 60% seen once, with about 7.7% in the top ten. Study-wide results and limits: An observed cluster of highly shared sequence variants was recorded as a likely sequencing artifact.

V lost 3 bases to trimming and J lost 2 bases, with 8 bases between them. CDR1 and CDR2 (germline): MNHEY, SMNVEV (reference sequence). The CDR3 consists of 13 residues. This clone was found once. The antigen remains undetermined. This clonotype was sampled from a woman between 35 and 50 years old in good health and CMV-seropositive. The rearrangement joins TRBV27 to TRBJ2-7; D is perhaps TRBD1 (6 bases). The sample taken for sequencing was PBMCs. DNA of the CDR3: TGTGCCAGCAGTTTTGGACAGACCTACGAGCAGTACTTC. Encoded protein: CASSFGQTYEQYF.